Following are 16 T cell receptor beta chains from one sample sequenced in a study of T cells in Graves' hyperthyroidism and ophthalmopathy. The TCR beta CDR3 regions underwent amplification using RNA transcripts as the source. The HTBI primer set served for first-round RT-PCR of the TCR CDR3. TCRdb called the multiplex PCR reads again in MiXCR, with one record for every CDR3 protein. Counted here are almost 600,000 distinct CDR3 sequences, approximately 15% occurring once; the ten biggest clones make up 5.8%. Sequenced input: blood. Every receptor here comes from a woman aged 30 to 39 with Graves' hyperthyroidism that later progressed to Graves' ophthalmopathy.

This clonotype was recorded a few times. The J gene is TRBJ2-2, the V gene TRBV7-2, with 9 bases lining up with TRBD1. Trimming at V came to 0 bases and at J to 4 bases, leaving 3 bases not matched to a gene. The CDR3 contains 16 residues. Germline values: CDR1 SGHTA, CDR2 FQGNSA. CDR3: CASSLAGTGLTGELFF. For the CDR3, the DNA is TGTGCCAGCAGCTTAGCCGGGACAGGGCTCACCGGGGAGCTGTTTTTT.

This clonotype was seen repeatedly, ten times or more. This sequence joins TRBV6-1 and TRBJ1-1; TRBD1 matches 9 bases. Germline-derived CDR1 and CDR2 are MNHNS and SASEGT. Unmatched junction bases numbered 2, after V lost 5 bases and J lost 4 bases. CDR3 length: 13 amino acids. The CDR3 reads CASSWGQGTEAFF. The DNA of the CDR3 is TGTGCCAGCAGTTGGGGACAGGGCACTGAAGCTTTCTTT.

In this sample, this clonotype turned up many times. The gene calls are TRBV28 and TRBJ1-1; possibly TRBD1 for D (6 bases). CDR1 and CDR2 (germline): MDHEN, SYDVKM. The V end was cut by 3 bases, the J end by 4 bases, with 15 bases between. The CDR3 is 15 amino acids. CDR3 loop: CASSFAGGWGTEAFF. In DNA form, the CDR3 reads TGTGCCAGCAGTTTTGCGGGGGGCTGGGGCACTGAAGCTTTCTTT. The entire variable domain, with the rest obtained from reference TRBV28 and TRBJ1-1, is as follows: DVKVTQSSRYLVKRTGEKVFLECVQDMDHENMFWYRQDPGLGLRLIYFSYDVKMKEKGDIPEGYSVSREKKERFSLILESASTNQTSMYLCASSFAGGWGTEAFFGQGTRLTVV.

This clonotype was found many times. The chain uses TRBV5-1 and TRBJ1-1, with a weak D call TRBD1 (5 bases). The CDR3 runs to 13 residues. The V end was cut by 5 bases, the J end by 4 bases, with 12 bases between. CDR1 and CDR2 from the germline V gene are SGHRS and YFSETQ. The CDR3 sequence: CASRGRVGTEAFF. DNA for the CDR3: TGCGCCAGCAGAGGCAGGGTGGGCACTGAAGCTTTCTTT.

This clonotype occurred many times. The V gene is TRBV30, the J gene TRBJ1-2; 7 bases are a match to TRBD1. The CDR3 covers 14 residues. Germline CDR1 is GTSNPN and CDR2 is SVGIG (reference sequence). The trim removed 4 bases at V and 2 bases at J, leaving 7 bases unmatched. CDR3 bases: TGTGCCTGGACGGACAGGCCCGCCAACTATGGCTACACCTTC. This sequence encodes CAWTDRPANYGYTF.

Ten or more counts support this clonotype. The chain employs TRBV12-3 or TRBV12-4 and TRBJ1-2; 7 bases align to TRBD1. There are 12 residues in the CDR3. Trimming took 6 bases from V and 8 from J; bases not matched to a gene: 6. The CDR3 region is CASRDRRTGYTF. Here the CDR3 DNA reads TGTGCCAGCAGGGACAGGAGGACGGGCTACACCTTC.

About this clonotype: This may arise from a read error, as a much more abundant clone is one base away. V usage is TRBV11-2 and J usage is TRBJ2-7, with TRBD2 identical over 12 bases. Germline-derived CDR1 and CDR2 are SGHAT and FQNNGV. The CDR3 is 15 amino acids. CDR3 in amino acids: CAGRTPSGRAYEQYF. The CDR3 DNA reads as TGTGCCGGCAGAACACCTAGCGGGAGGGCGTACGAGCAGTACTTC.

In its sample, this clonotype was seen a few times. V gene TRBV7-2 combines with J gene TRBJ2-1, with 9 bases fitting TRBD2. CDR1 is SGHTA, CDR2 FQGNSA, per germline. This CDR3 has 14 residues. Trimming cost V 1 base and J 6 bases; bases outside gene matches: 1. CDR3 DNA sequence: TGTGCCAGCAGCTTAGGGCGGGAGGGCAATGAGCAGTTCTTC. This sequence encodes CASSLGREGNEQFF.

This clonotype showed up just once. One end of the junction varies from germline; a read error may be responsible. The chain links TRBV19 to TRBJ2-2; maybe TRBD1 (5 bases). The CDR3 is 15 residues long. Per germline, CDR1 LNHDA and CDR2 SQIVND (reference sequence). The CDR3 is CASSPQTANTRELFF. The CDR3, as DNA: TGTGCCAGTAGTCCACAGACAGCGAACACCAGGGAGCTGTTTTTT. Filled out from reference TRBV19 and TRBJ2-2, the complete variable domain reads DGGITQSPKYLFRKEGQNVTLSCEQNLNHDAMYWYRQDPGQGLRLIYYSQIVNDFQKGDIAEGYSVSREKKESFPLTVTSAQKNPTAFYLCASSPQTANTRELFFGEGSRLTVL.

Note on this clonotype: A single base separates this from a much larger clone, so it may be a read error. V and J are TRBV19 and TRBJ2-2; 8 positions match TRBD2. Per germline, CDR1 LNHDA and CDR2 SQIVND (reference sequence). Trimming cost V 5 bases and J 6 bases; bases outside gene matches: 8. The CDR3 consists of 15 residues. The CDR3 loop reads CASSRAAGVAGELFF. CDR3 coding DNA: TGTGCCAGTAGTCGCGCAGCGGGGGTGGCCGGGGAGCTGTTTTTT.

At least ten counts were recorded for this clonotype. V usage is TRBV7-9 and J usage is TRBJ2-5, with 10 bases that match TRBD2. The CDR3 extends over 15 amino acids. V was clipped by 4 bases and J by 3 bases; unmatched bases: 5. CDR1 and CDR2 (germline): SEHNR, FQNEAQ (reference sequence). The chain's CDR3 is CASSSGLAEKETQYF. The CDR3 bases are TGTGCCAGCAGCTCAGGACTAGCGGAAAAAGAGACCCAGTACTTC.

Comment on this clonotype: Mismatch with germline at one junction end may stem from a read error. The chain combines TRBV27 with TRBJ2-1, with D uncertain. Germline values: CDR1 MNHEY, CDR2 SMNVEV (reference sequence). The CDR3 consists of 14 residues. The CDR3 coding sequence is TGTGCCAGCAGGTCAACAGAATCCTTCAATGAGCAGTTCTTC. Translated: CASRSTESFNEQFF.

Many counts were recorded for this clonotype. The chain links TRBV4-2 to TRBJ1-1; 8 nucleotides match TRBD1. The junction had 8 bases not matched to a gene; V was cut back by 0 bases and J by 2 bases. The CDR3 loop spans 17 amino acids. Germline CDR1 LGHNA, CDR2 YNFKEQ. CDR3 protein: CASSQEVGQGPNTEAFF. CDR3 sequence (DNA): TGTGCCAGCAGCCAAGAAGTAGGACAGGGCCCTAACACTGAAGCTTTCTTT.

This clonotype has at least ten counts. The chain recombines TRBV18 with TRBJ1-5, with TRBD1 identical over 7 bases. V lost 3 bases to trimming and J lost 6 bases; unmatched junction nucleotides: 11. CDR1 and CDR2 (germline): KGHSH, LQKENI. The CDR3 is 16 residues long. This CDR3 reads CASSPIQGQEGQPQHF. The CDR3 DNA sequence: TGTGCCAGCTCACCGATACAGGGGCAGGAGGGTCAGCCCCAGCATTTT.

This clonotype was counted ten times or more. This chain uses TRBV7-8 with TRBJ1-5; D may be TRBD1 (5 bases). V was trimmed by 1 base and J by 0 bases, leaving 7 bases between them. Looked up from germline, CDR1 is SGHVS and CDR2 is FQNEAQ. The CDR3 runs to 15 residues. DNA of the CDR3: TGTGCCAGCAGCTTAGAGGGACTTAGCAATCAGCCCCAGCATTTT. Its protein product is CASSLEGLSNQPQHF.

This clonotype was seen a few times. The CDR3 sequence is CASSEVGGGGQYF. The CDR3 region has the DNA TGTGCCAGCAGTGAAGTTGGAGGGGGAGGCCAGTACTTC. V usage is TRBV6-1 and J usage is TRBJ2-5; D is tentatively TRBD1 or TRBD2 (6 bases each). Germline CDR1 is MNHNS and CDR2 is SASEGT. V was clipped by 1 base and J by 10 bases, with 13 bases between them. CDR3 length: 13 amino acids.